These 30 T cell receptor beta chains share one sample of origin, sequenced in a study of blood T cell repertoires in COVID-19 (dated by TCRdb to the early 2020s). The library came from the immunoSEQ multiplex PCR assay. TCRdb mirrors the immuneACCESS table, restricted to in-frame sequences. Some clones are absent from its copies; in checked studies, under half trace to an unresolved V gene, and the reason for the others is unknown. This sample lists 110,000 or so clones; 81% were detected once. The ten largest clones represent around 1.5% of the sample. Sequences were obtained from peripheral blood. The origin of the receptors is a man in his fifties with acute or convalescent COVID-19.

This clone was detected once. V gene TRBV13 combines with J gene TRBJ1-6; 8 bases map to TRBD1. V trimming: 4 bases; J trimming: 6 bases; junction bases outside the gene matches: 2. CDR3 size: 14 residues. Germline-derived CDR1 and CDR2 are PRHDT and FYEKMQ (reference sequence). As DNA, the CDR3 is TGTGCCAGCAGCTCGGGACAGGTTAATTCACCCCTCCACTTT. As protein: CASSSGQVNSPLHF.

The chain recombines TRBV7-3 with TRBJ2-7; no clear D. Germline assignment: CDR1 SGHTA and CDR2 FQGTGA. The CDR3 is 13 amino acids. The V and J ends lost 5 bases and 6 bases respectively, with 14 bases between them. In DNA, the CDR3 is TGTGCCAGCAGCCTAAACGGTTTATCCGAGCAGTACTTC. It encodes CASSLNGLSEQYF.

This chain connects TRBV12-5 to TRBJ2-1, with no clear D. Germline lookup yields CDR1 LGHNT and CDR2 FRNRAP. This CDR3 is 14 amino acids long. V was shortened by 6 bases and J by 9 bases, with 18 bases between the two germline ends. The CDR3 loop reads CASGSGVALVEQFF. The CDR3, as DNA: TGTGCTAGTGGCTCCGGAGTGGCCCTCGTTGAGCAGTTCTTC.

CDR3 region: CASSQEQGGGAQNIQYF. In DNA, the CDR3 is TGTGCCAGCAGCCAAGAGCAGGGCGGGGGGGCCCAAAACATTCAGTACTTC. The chain joins TRBV4-2 to TRBJ2-4, with TRBD2 matching over 9 bases. V shed 0 bases and J 5 bases; nucleotides not matched to a gene: 8. From germline, CDR1 is LGHNA and CDR2 YNFKEQ. The CDR3 sequence is 17 residues long.

The CDR3 here is CASSIESVRQPQHF. The DNA for the CDR3 is TGTGCCAGTAGTATAGAGAGCGTTCGCCAGCCCCAGCATTTT. V usage is TRBV19 and J usage is TRBJ1-5; D call uncertain. The CDR3 is made up of 14 amino acids. Germline CDR1 is LNHDA and CDR2 is SQIVND (reference sequence). Trimming removed 0 bases from V and 7 bases from J, with 10 bases in between.

The rearrangement joins TRBV9 to TRBJ2-1; 7 positions match TRBD1. With 0 bases clipped from V and 8 bases from J, the junction kept 2 bases outside the gene matches. CDR3 length equals 13 residues. CDR1 and CDR2 (germline): SGDLS, YYNGEE. Here the CDR3 reads CASSVGQGDEQFF. CDR3 DNA: TGTGCCAGCAGCGTAGGACAGGGCGATGAGCAGTTCTTC. Looking up the rest from reference TRBV9 and TRBJ2-1 gives the full variable domain: DSGVTQTPKHLITATGQRVTLRCSPRSGDLSVYWYQQSLDQGLQFLIQYYNGEERAKGNILERFSAQQFPDLHSELNLSSLELGDSALYFCASSVGQGDEQFFGPGTRLTVL.

This clone was counted between two and nine times. The chain joins TRBV27 to TRBJ2-4, with TRBD1 as a possible D gene (6 bases). Trimming stripped 6 bases from V and 10 bases from J, with 16 bases between. The germline V gene encodes CDR1 MNHEY and CDR2 SMNVEV (reference sequence). The CDR3 has 13 amino acids. The CDR3 DNA reads TGTGCCAGCAGGCAGGCAGGGGCCTCAATTCAGTACTTC. Translating it yields CASRQAGASIQYF.

This chain uses TRBV19 with TRBJ2-1, with D unresolved. The CDR3 totals 13 residues. V lost 8 bases, J lost 3 bases, and 11 bases lay in between. Germline-derived CDR1 and CDR2 are LNHDA and SQIVND (reference sequence). This CDR3 is CASSRVFYNEQFF. DNA of the CDR3: TGTGCCAGTTCACGGGTTTTCTACAATGAGCAGTTCTTC.

This sequence joins TRBV27 and TRBJ2-7; D unresolved. CDR3 length: 13 amino acids. Germline V CDR1 and CDR2: MNHEY, SMNVEV (reference sequence). V lost 5 bases and J lost 3, with 11 bases in between. The CDR3 reads CASSPRSGYEQYV. Here the CDR3 DNA reads TGTGCCAGCAGTCCCCGGTCCGGCTACGAGCAGTACGTC.

V usage is TRBV5-1 and J usage is TRBJ1-1; TRBD1 aligns across 9 bases. The trim removed 4 bases at V and 5 bases at J, leaving 9 bases unmatched. Looked up from germline, CDR1 is SGHRS and CDR2 is YFSETQ. CDR3 length equals 15 residues. The CDR3 DNA is TGCGCCAGCAGCGCTTTACAGGGGGCGCGGACTGAAGCTTTCTTT. Its translation: CASSALQGARTEAFF.

J is TRBJ1-5 and V is TRBV5-1; weak D call: TRBD1 (5 bases). The V end lost 6 bases, the J end lost 6 bases, and 19 bases lay between the germline ends. CDR1 is SGHRS and CDR2 is YFSETQ in the germline V gene. The CDR3 is 15 amino acids. The CDR3 here is CASKEGQGGSQPQHF. The CDR3 DNA sequence: TGCGCCAGCAAAGAGGGGCAGGGAGGAAGTCAGCCCCAGCATTTT.

This chain joins TRBV7-2 and TRBJ2-1; the match to TRBD1 covers 7 bases. V trimming: 1 base; J trimming: 7 bases; junction bases outside the gene matches: 13. CDR3 length: 17 residues. CDR1 is SGHTA and CDR2 is FQGNSA in the germline V gene. The CDR3 is CASSLVWGGQAANEQFF. In nucleotides, the CDR3 is TGTGCCAGCAGCTTAGTATGGGGCGGACAGGCCGCTAATGAGCAGTTCTTC.

In DNA, the CDR3 is TGTGCCAGCAGCTTGGGGACAGGAGGGGAGGAGACCCAGTACTTC. As protein: CASSLGTGGEETQYF. The rearrangement links TRBV5-5 to TRBJ2-5, with D maybe TRBD1 (7 bases). Germline lookup yields CDR1 SGHKS and CDR2 YYEKEE (reference sequence). CDR3 length equals 15 residues. Between the trimmed V and J ends, which lost 0 bases and 5 bases, there was a span of 14 bases.

This clone showed up just once. V usage is TRBV20-1 and J usage is TRBJ1-6, with a tentative D call TRBD1 (5 bases). Germline CDR1 is DFQATT and CDR2 is SNEGSKA (reference sequence). Trimming took off 2 bases at V and 9 bases at J, with 5 bases between the two ends. This CDR3 contains 11 residues. CDR3 loop: CSARQGSPLHF. CDR3 coding DNA: TGCAGTGCTAGACAGGGTTCACCCCTCCACTTT.

The chain carries TRBV2 and TRBJ2-1; 10 nucleotides align to TRBD1. Germline V CDR1 and CDR2: SNHLY, FYNNEI. Losses at the gene ends were 4 bases for V and 5 bases for J; bases not matched to a gene: 5. The CDR3 covers 15 residues. The CDR3 loop reads CASSARDRGHNEQFF. In DNA, the CDR3 is TGTGCCAGCAGTGCCCGGGACAGGGGTCACAATGAGCAGTTCTTC.

The chain uses TRBV5-1 and TRBJ1-2; tentative D call: TRBD1 (6 bases). Germline-derived CDR1 and CDR2 are SGHRS and YFSETQ. The CDR3 spans 16 residues. V shed 2 bases and J shed 5 bases, with 19 bases lying between them. CDR3: CASSFISRNQGYGYTF. DNA of the CDR3: TGCGCCAGCAGCTTCATATCCAGGAACCAGGGGTATGGCTACACCTTC.

This chain joins TRBV24-1 and TRBJ2-1; possibly TRBD1 for D (6 bases). The V gene's germline CDR1 is KGHDR and CDR2 SFDVKD. CDR3 size: 15 residues. V lost 3 bases to trimming and J lost 4 bases, with 12 bases between them. The CDR3, as DNA: TGTGCCACCAGTGATCTGCGACAGGAATACAATGAGCAGTTCTTC. Protein: CATSDLRQEYNEQFF.

This chain links TRBV28 with TRBJ2-3, with D tentatively TRBD1 (6 bases). Germline V gene lookup returns CDR1 MDHEN and CDR2 SYDVKM. CDR3 length: 15 amino acids. Trimming cost V 3 bases and J 7 bases, with 17 bases left between them. The CDR3 coding sequence is TGTGCCAGCAGTTTCAGGGGCAGGGATGGGAATACGCAGTATTTT. It encodes CASSFRGRDGNTQYF.

The chain is built from TRBV2 and TRBJ1-1; 11 bases are a match to TRBD1. Germline V CDR1 and CDR2: SNHLY, FYNNEI. The CDR3 has 12 amino acids. Unmatched junction bases numbered 5, after V lost 7 bases and J lost 10 bases. CDR3 sequence reads: CASTPGQGGAFF. The CDR3 DNA sequence: TGTGCCAGCACCCCGGGACAGGGGGGAGCTTTCTTT.

The chain recombines TRBV3-1 (or the pseudogene TRBV3-2) with TRBJ1-3; 8 bases are a match to TRBD1. This CDR3 spans 16 amino acids. The germline gives CDR1 LGHDT, CDR2 YNNKEL (reference sequence). The V and J ends lost 4 bases and 1 base, in that order; junction bases with no gene match: 6. The CDR3 sequence: CASSRTGRGSGNTIYF. The CDR3 DNA reads as TGTGCCAGCAGCCGGACAGGGAGGGGGTCTGGAAACACCATATATTTT.

This clone has just a few counts. The chain couples TRBV14 to TRBJ2-7, with D perhaps TRBD2 (5 bases). CDR3 size: 15 residues. V lost 1 base, J lost 3 bases, and 13 bases lay in between. The germline gives CDR1 SGHDN, CDR2 FVKESK. This CDR3 is CASSQVAGGYYEQYF. The CDR3 DNA is TGTGCCAGCAGCCAAGTCGCGGGCGGCTACTACGAGCAGTACTTC.

This clone turned up a few times. The chain combines TRBV5-1 with TRBJ1-2; no reliable D call. CDR1 SGHRS and CDR2 YFSETQ come from the germline V gene. V gave up 5 bases and J gave up 2 bases, with 16 bases separating them. The CDR3 is made up of 15 amino acids. CDR3: CASREGGPANYGYTF. In nucleotides, the CDR3 is TGCGCCAGCAGAGAGGGCGGGCCAGCCAACTATGGCTACACCTTC.

The chain has TRBV5-6 and TRBJ1-3; 8 bases map to TRBD1. The CDR3 sequence is 14 residues long. Germline V gene data show CDR1 as SGHDT and CDR2 as YYEEEE. V lost 4 bases, J lost 4 bases, and 4 bases stayed unmatched. The CDR3 DNA sequence: TGTGCCAGCAGCCCGACAGGGGAGGGAAACACCATATATTTT. This codes for CASSPTGEGNTIYF.

The chain recombines TRBV5-1 with TRBJ1-1, with D maybe TRBD1 (5 bases). Per germline, CDR1 SGHRS and CDR2 YFSETQ. The V gene lost 0 bases and the J gene lost 6 bases, with 24 bases spanning the gap. The CDR3 runs to 18 residues. The CDR3 here is CASSLVTPGRREAAEAFF. The CDR3 nucleotides read TGCGCCAGCAGCTTGGTAACCCCGGGCCGCAGGGAGGCTGCTGAAGCTTTCTTT.

The V gene is TRBV19, the J gene TRBJ1-5; no definite D call. Germline V lookup: CDR1 LNHDA, CDR2 SQIVND (reference sequence). The CDR3 runs to 15 residues. Trimming removed 4 bases at V and 4 bases at J, with 14 bases between. In DNA form, the CDR3 reads TGTGCCAGTAGTACCCCCCCGAGGGCAAATCAGCCCCAGCATTTT. The encoded protein is CASSTPPRANQPQHF.

The chain combines TRBV5-1 with TRBJ1-1, with D maybe TRBD1 (6 bases). V lost 4 bases to trimming and J lost 0 bases, with 16 bases between them. The V gene's germline CDR1 is SGHRS and CDR2 YFSETQ. This CDR3 spans 16 amino acids. The CDR3 reads CASSPTGGPMNTEAFF. The CDR3 nucleotides are TGCGCCAGCAGCCCCACGGGGGGCCCCATGAACACTGAAGCTTTCTTT.

This chain joins TRBV2 and TRBJ1-1; the match to TRBD1 covers 8 bases. The trim removed 6 bases at V and 2 bases at J, leaving 8 bases unmatched. Germline-derived CDR1 and CDR2 are SNHLY and FYNNEI. This CDR3 is built from 15 residues. Here the CDR3 reads CASRGAGQGNTEAFF. The CDR3 DNA reads as TGTGCCAGCAGGGGGGCTGGACAGGGTAACACTGAAGCTTTCTTT.

This clone was picked up one time. The chain combines TRBV6-9 with TRBJ1-5, with a tentative D call TRBD1 (5 bases). With 4 bases removed from V and 7 bases from J, the gap between germline ends came to 11 bases. This CDR3 spans 13 amino acids. The germline gives CDR1 MNHGY, CDR2 SVAAGI. This CDR3 is CASSLGVGQPQHF. CDR3 in DNA: TGTGCCAGCAGTTTAGGGGTAGGGCAGCCCCAGCATTTT.

J is TRBJ1-5 and V is TRBV3-1 (or the pseudogene TRBV3-2); D gene uncertain. The CDR3 runs to 12 residues. From germline, CDR1 is LGHDT and CDR2 YNNKEL (reference sequence). Trimming cost V 2 bases and J 4 bases, with 3 bases left between them. The CDR3 DNA follows: TGTGCCAGCAGCCAACCAAATCAGCCCCAGCATTTT. This encodes CASSQPNQPQHF.

This clone has a handful of counts. The V call is TRBV5-1, the J call TRBJ2-5; TRBD1 agrees at 9 bases. Trimming took 0 bases from V and 2 from J; bases not matched to a gene: 8. Germline CDR1 SGHRS, CDR2 YFSETQ. This CDR3 is built from 17 residues. The CDR3 loop reads CASSLAEGQGRQETQYF. Written as DNA, the CDR3 is TGCGCCAGCAGCTTGGCCGAAGGACAGGGGAGGCAAGAGACCCAGTACTTC.